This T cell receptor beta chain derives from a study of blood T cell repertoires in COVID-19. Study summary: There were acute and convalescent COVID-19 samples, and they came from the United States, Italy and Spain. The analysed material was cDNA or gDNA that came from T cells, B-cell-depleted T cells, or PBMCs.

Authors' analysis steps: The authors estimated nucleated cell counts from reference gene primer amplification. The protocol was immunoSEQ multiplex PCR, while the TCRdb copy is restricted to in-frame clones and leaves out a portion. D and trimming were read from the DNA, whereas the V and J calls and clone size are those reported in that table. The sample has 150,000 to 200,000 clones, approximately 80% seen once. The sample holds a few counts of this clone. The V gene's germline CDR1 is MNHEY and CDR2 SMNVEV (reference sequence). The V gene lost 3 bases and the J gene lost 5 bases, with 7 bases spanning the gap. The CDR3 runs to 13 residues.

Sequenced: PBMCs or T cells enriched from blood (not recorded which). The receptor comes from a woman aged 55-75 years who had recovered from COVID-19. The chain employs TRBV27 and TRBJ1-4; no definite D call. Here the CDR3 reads CASSFRHNEKLFF. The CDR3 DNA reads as TGTGCCAGCAGTTTTAGACACAATGAAAAACTGTTTTTT.